This TCR beta chain derives from a study of blood T cell repertoires in COVID-19. Overall study: Donors in the United States, Italy and Spain gave samples during acute or convalescent COVID-19. PBMCs, B-cell-depleted T cells, or T cells provided the cDNA or gDNA that made up the material.

The CDR3 has 14 residues. V lost 3 bases to trimming and J lost 8 bases; unmatched junction nucleotides: 7. Per germline, CDR1 SEHNR and CDR2 FQNEAQ (reference sequence). The Seattle patients, enrolled during active infection, were followed longitudinally. This table comes from immunoSEQ multiplex PCR, and its TCRdb copy is limited to in-frame clones, with some not included. This sample has 190,000 or so clones, with roughly 80% found just once. The clonotype originates from a man between 60 and 75 years old with COVID-19, enrolled during active disease. V usage is TRBV7-9 and J usage is TRBJ2-4; TRBD1 agrees at 7 bases. Sequencing input: peripheral blood. CDR3 nucleotide sequence: TGTGCCAGCAGCTTCTTGGGCCAGGGGGACATTCAGTACTTC. This gives the protein CASSFLGQGDIQYF.